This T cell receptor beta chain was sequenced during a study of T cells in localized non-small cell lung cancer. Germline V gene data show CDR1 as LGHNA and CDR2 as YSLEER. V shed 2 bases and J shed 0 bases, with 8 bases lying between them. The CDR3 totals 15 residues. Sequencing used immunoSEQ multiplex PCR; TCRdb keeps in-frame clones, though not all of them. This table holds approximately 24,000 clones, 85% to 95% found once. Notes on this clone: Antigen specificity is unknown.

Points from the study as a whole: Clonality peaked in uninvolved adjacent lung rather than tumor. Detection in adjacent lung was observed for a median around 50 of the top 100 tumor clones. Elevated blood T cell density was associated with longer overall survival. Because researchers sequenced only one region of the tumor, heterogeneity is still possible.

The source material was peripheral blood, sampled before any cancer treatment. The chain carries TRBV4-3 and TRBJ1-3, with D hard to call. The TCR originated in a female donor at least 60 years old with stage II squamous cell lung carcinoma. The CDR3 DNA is TGCGCCAGCAGCCAATCACAGTACTCTGGAAACACCATATATTTT. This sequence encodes CASSQSQYSGNTIYF.